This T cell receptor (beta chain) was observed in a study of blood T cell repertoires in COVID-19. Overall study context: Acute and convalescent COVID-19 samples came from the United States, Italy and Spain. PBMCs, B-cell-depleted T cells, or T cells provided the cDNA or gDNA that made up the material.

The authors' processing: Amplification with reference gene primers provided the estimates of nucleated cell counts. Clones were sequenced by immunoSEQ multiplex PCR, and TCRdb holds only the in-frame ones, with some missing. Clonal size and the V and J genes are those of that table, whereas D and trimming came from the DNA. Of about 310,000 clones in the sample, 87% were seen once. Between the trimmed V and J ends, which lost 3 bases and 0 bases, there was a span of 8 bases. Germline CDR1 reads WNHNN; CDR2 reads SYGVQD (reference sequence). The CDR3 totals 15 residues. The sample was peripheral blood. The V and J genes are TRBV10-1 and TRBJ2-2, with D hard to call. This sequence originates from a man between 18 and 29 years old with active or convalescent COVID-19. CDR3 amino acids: CASSDTNANTGELFF. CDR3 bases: TGCGCCAGCAGTGATACAAATGCGAACACCGGGGAGCTGTTTTTT.